This T cell receptor (beta chain) derives from a study of cytotoxic CD8 clonotypes in ibrutinib-treated CLL. The table came from immunoSEQ multiplex PCR; TCRdb's copy has only in-frame clones and leaves some out. The profile covers 250,000 to 350,000 clones, with about 72% appearing a single time and around 5.3% taken by the ten largest. This clone has only a few counts. Antigen unknown. Study-wide points: Having risen at ibrutinib response, clonality had fallen back toward baseline by progression. Contraction or stability on treatment characterized the public clonotypes, which were uncommon.

Deletions cut 2 bases from V and 2 bases from J, with 6 bases between. CDR3 length equals 13 residues. Looked up from germline, CDR1 is MNHNY and CDR2 is SVGAGI (reference sequence). J is TRBJ1-2 and V is TRBV6-6, with D hard to call. The sequence derives from a human donor with chronic lymphocytic leukemia. This specimen consisted of PBMCs, obtained at disease progression, from a patient treated with ibrutinib. The CDR3 DNA reads as TGTGCCAGCAGTTACGGAGTCAACTATGGCTACACCTTC. Protein sequence: CASSYGVNYGYTF.